This T cell receptor beta chain appears in the sequencing data of a study of blood T cell repertoires in COVID-19. Method: immunoSEQ multiplex PCR; TCRdb's copy keeps in-frame clones and lacks some. Of some 130,000 clones in the sample, about 72% are singletons; the top ten hold 1.5% to 2%. CDR3 size: 14 residues. Deletions cut 6 bases from V and 7 bases from J, with 17 bases between. Germline loops: CDR1 SGDLS, CDR2 YYNGEE. The source material was peripheral blood. The source is a woman aged 65 to 85 with acute or convalescent COVID-19. The chain recombines TRBV9 with TRBJ2-1, with D perhaps matching TRBD1 (6 bases). Here the CDR3 reads CASTGNRVGNEQFF. In DNA form, the CDR3 reads TGTGCCAGCACCGGGAACAGGGTTGGTAATGAGCAGTTCTTC.